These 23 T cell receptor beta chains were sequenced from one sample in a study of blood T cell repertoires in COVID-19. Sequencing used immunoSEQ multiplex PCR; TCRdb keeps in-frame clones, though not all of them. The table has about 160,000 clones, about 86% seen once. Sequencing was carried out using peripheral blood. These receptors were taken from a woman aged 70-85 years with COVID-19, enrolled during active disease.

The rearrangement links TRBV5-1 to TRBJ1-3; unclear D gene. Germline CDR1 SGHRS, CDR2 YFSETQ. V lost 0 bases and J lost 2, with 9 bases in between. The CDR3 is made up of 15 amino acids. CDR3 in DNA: TGCGCCAGCAGCTTGGCCTCCGGTACTGGAAACACCATATATTTT. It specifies CASSLASGTGNTIYF.

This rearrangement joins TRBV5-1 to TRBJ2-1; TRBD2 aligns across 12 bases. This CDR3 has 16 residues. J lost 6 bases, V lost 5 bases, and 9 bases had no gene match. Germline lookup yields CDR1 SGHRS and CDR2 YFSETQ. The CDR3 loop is CASSLSGTSGFNEQFF. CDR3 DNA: TGCGCCAGCAGTCTTTCCGGGACTAGCGGGTTCAATGAGCAGTTCTTC. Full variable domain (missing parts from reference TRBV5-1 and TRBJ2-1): KAGVTQTPRYLIKTRGQQVTLSCSPISGHRSVSWYQQTPGQGLQFLFEYFSETQRNKGNFPGRFSGRQFSNSRSEMNVSTLELGDSALYLCASSLSGTSGFNEQFFGPGTRLTVL.

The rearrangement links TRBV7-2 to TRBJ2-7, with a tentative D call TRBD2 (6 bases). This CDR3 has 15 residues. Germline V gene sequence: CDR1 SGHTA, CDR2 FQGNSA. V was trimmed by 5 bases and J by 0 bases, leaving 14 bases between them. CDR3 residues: CASSPRGGASYEQYF. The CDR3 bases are TGTGCCAGCAGCCCTCGGGGCGGGGCCTCCTACGAGCAGTACTTC.

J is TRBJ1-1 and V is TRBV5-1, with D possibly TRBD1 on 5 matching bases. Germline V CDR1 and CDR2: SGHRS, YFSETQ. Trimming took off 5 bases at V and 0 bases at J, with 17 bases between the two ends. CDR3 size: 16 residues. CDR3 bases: TGCGCCAGCAGTAAAGGGGATATTAACATGAACACTGAAGCTTTCTTT. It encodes CASSKGDINMNTEAFF.

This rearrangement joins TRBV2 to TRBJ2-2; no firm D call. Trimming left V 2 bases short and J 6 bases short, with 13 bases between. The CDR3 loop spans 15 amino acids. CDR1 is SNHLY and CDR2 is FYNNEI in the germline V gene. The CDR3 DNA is TGTGCCAGCAGTGAATTAAGTGGGCTGGCCGGGGAGCTGTTTTTT. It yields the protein CASSELSGLAGELFF.

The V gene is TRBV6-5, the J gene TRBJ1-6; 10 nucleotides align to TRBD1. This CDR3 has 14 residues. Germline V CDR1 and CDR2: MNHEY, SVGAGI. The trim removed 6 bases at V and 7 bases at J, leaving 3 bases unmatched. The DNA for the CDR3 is TGTGCCAGCAGGACAGGGGGCGGGAATTCACCCCTCCACTTT. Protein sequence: CASRTGGGNSPLHF.

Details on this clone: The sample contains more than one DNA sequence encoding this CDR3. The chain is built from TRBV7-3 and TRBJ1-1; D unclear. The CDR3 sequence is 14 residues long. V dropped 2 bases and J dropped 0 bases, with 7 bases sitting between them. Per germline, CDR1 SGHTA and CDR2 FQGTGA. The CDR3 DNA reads TGTGCCAGCAGCTTATCCGGGGTGAACACTGAAGCTTTCTTT. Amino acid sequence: CASSLSGVNTEAFF.

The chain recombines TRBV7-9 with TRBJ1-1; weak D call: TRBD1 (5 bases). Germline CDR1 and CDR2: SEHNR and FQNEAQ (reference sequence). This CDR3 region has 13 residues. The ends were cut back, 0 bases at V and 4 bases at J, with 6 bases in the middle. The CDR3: CASSLAGATEAFF. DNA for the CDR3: TGTGCCAGCAGCTTAGCAGGGGCCACTGAAGCTTTCTTT. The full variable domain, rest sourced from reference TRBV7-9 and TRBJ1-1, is DTGVSQNPRHKITKRGQNVTFRCDPISEHNRLYWYRQTLGQGPEFLTYFQNEAQLEKSRLLSDRFSAERPKGSFSTLEIQRTEQGDSAMYLCASSLAGATEAFFGQGTRLTVV.

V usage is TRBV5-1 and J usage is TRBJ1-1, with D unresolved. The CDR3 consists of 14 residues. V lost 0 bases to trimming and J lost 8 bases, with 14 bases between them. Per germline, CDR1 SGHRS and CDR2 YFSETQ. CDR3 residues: CASSLDVPSGEAFF. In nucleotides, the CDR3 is TGCGCCAGCAGCTTGGATGTCCCATCGGGGGAAGCTTTCTTT. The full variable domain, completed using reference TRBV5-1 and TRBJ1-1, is KAGVTQTPRYLIKTRGQQVTLSCSPISGHRSVSWYQQTPGQGLQFLFEYFSETQRNKGNFPGRFSGRQFSNSRSEMNVSTLELGDSALYLCASSLDVPSGEAFFGQGTRLTVV.

In DNA, the CDR3 is TGTGCCAGCAGTCCCGGGACAGGAGGGATGGGCTACACCTTC. Amino acids: CASSPGTGGMGYTF. The chain joins TRBV6-6 to TRBJ1-2; 8 nucleotides align to TRBD1. Germline V gene data show CDR1 as MNHNY and CDR2 as SVGAGI (reference sequence). The CDR3 has 14 residues. After removal of 5 bases from V and 8 bases from J, the junction contained 10 bases not matched to a gene.

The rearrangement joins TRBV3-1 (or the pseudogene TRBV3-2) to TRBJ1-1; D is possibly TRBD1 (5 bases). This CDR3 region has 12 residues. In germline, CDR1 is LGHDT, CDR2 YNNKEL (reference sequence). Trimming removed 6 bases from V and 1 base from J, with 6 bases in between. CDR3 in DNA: TGTGCCAGCAGTGACAGGAACACTGAAGCTTTCTTT. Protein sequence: CASSDRNTEAFF.

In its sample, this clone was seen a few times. CDR3 region: CAIRKTSVSTDTQYF. CDR3 DNA: TGTGCCATCAGGAAGACTAGCGTTAGCACAGATACGCAGTATTTT. The chain uses TRBV10-3 and TRBJ2-3; 8 nucleotides agree with TRBD2. The CDR3 length is 15 residues. V was clipped by 6 bases and J by 0 bases; unmatched bases: 5. CDR1 is ENHRY and CDR2 is SYGVKD in the germline V gene.

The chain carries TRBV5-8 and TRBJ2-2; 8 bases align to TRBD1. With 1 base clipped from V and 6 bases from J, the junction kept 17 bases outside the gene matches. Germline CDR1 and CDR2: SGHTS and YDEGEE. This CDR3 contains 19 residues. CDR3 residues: CASSLPGQGVQLRPGELFF. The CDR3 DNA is TGTGCCAGCAGCTTGCCCGGACAGGGAGTGCAACTACGTCCCGGGGAGCTGTTTTTT.

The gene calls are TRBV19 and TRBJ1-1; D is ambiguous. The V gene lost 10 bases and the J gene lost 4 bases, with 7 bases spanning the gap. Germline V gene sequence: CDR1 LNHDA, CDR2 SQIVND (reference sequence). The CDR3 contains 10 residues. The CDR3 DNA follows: TGTGCCACCTCCGGCACTGAAGCTTTCTTT. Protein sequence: CATSGTEAFF. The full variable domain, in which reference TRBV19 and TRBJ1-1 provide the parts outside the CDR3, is DGGITQSPKYLFRKEGQNVTLSCEQNLNHDAMYWYRQDPGQGLRLIYYSQIVNDFQKGDIAEGYSVSREKKESFPLTVTSAQKNPTAFYLCATSGTEAFFGQGTRLTVV.

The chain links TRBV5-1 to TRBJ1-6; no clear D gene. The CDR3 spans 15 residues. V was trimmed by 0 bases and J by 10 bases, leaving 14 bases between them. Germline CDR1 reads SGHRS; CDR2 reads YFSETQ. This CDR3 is CASSLDGDVGSPLHF. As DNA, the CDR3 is TGCGCCAGCAGCTTGGACGGGGATGTGGGCTCACCCCTCCACTTT.

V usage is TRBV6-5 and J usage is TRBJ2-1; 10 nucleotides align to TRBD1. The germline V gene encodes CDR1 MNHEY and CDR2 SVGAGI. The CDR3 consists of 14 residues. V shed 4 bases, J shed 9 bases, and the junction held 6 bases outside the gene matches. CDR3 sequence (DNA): TGTGCCAGCAGTTGGACAGGGGGTCTCAGTGAGCAGTTCTTC. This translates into CASSWTGGLSEQFF.

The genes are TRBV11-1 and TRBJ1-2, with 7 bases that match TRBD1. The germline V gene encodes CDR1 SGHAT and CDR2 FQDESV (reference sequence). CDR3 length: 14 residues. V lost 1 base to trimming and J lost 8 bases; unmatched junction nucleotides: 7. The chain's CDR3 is CASSLDEGAWGYTF. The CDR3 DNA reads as TGTGCCAGCAGCTTAGACGAGGGGGCGTGGGGCTACACCTTC.

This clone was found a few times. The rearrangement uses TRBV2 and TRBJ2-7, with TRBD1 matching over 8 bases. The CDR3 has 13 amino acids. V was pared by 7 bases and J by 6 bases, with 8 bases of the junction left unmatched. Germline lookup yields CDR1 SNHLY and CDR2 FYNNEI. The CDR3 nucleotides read TGTGCCAGCACCAGACAGGGGACGGGCGAGCAGTACTTC. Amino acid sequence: CASTRQGTGEQYF.

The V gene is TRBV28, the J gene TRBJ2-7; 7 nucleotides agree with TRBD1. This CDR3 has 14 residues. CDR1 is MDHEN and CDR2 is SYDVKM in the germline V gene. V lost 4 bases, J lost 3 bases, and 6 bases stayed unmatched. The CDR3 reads CASSSQGVGYEQYF. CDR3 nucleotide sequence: TGTGCCAGCAGTTCCCAGGGGGTTGGCTACGAGCAGTACTTC.

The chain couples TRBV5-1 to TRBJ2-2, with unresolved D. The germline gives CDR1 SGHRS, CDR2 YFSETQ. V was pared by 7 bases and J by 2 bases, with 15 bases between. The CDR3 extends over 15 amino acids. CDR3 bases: TGCGCCAGCCGCCCTGGGCAGATCAACACCGGGGAGCTGTTTTTT. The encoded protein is CASRPGQINTGELFF.

CDR3 DNA sequence: TGCGCCAGCAGACAAACAGGGGACACCCCGAACACTGAAGCTTTCTTT. Protein: CASRQTGDTPNTEAFF. This chain connects TRBV10-2 to TRBJ1-1; TRBD1 agrees at 7 bases. Germline assignment: CDR1 WSHSY and CDR2 SAAADI. The CDR3 has 16 residues. V lost 6 bases to trimming and J lost 1 base; unmatched junction nucleotides: 11.

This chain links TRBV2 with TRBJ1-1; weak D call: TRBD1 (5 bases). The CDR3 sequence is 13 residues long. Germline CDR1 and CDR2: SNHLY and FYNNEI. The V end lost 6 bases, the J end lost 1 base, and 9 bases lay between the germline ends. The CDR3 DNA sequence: TGTGCCAGCAGCGACCAGGGGAACACTGAAGCTTTCTTT. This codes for CASSDQGNTEAFF. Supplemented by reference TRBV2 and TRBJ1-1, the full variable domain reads EPEVTQTPSHQVTQMGQEVILRCVPISNHLYFYWYRQILGQKVEFLVSFYNNEISEKSEIFDDQFSVERPDGSNFTLKIRSTKLEDSAMYFCASSDQGNTEAFFGQGTRLTVV.

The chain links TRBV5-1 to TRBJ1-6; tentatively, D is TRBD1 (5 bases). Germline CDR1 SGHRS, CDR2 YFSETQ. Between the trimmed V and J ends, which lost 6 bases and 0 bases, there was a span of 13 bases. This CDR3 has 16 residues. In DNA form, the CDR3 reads TGCGCCAGCACGACGACAGCCAGCTCCTATAATTCACCCCTCCACTTT. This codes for CASTTTASSYNSPLHF.